The present entry profiles one T cell receptor (beta chain) with its context. This sample is drawn from a study of blood T cell repertoires in COVID-19. Study-wide background: Sample material is recorded as cDNA or gDNA derived from T cells, B-cell-depleted T cells, or PBMCs.

The V end lost 7 bases, the J end lost 3 bases, and 10 bases lay between the germline ends. There are 13 residues in the CDR3. From germline, CDR1 is SNHLY and CDR2 FYNNEI. TCRdb keeps only in-frame clones here, not all; method: immunoSEQ multiplex PCR. The sample consists of around 72,000 clones, around 82% of them appearing once. The TCR was taken from a woman aged 60-70 years with acute or convalescent COVID-19. The rearrangement links TRBV2 to TRBJ2-4; a weak D match, TRBD1 (5 bases). The sample consisted of peripheral blood. The CDR3 nucleotides are TGTGCCAGCAAGGACACGTACAAAAACATTCAGTACTTC. Translated, it gives CASKDTYKNIQYF.